The clone carrying this T cell receptor (beta chain) has a count of ten or more. The antigen is unknown. The data are from a study of T cells in Graves' hyperthyroidism and ophthalmopathy. Looking at the study overall: Upon initial diagnosis and before any treatment, peripheral blood was collected.

Study-level findings and limits: Ophthalmopathy was predicted by the model a median of around 5.9 months ahead of onset.

RNA transcripts yielded amplified TCR beta CDR3 regions. Initially, a first-round RT-PCR of the TCR CDR3 employed the HTBI primer set. TCRdb processed the multiplex PCR reads anew with MiXCR; each CDR3 protein has one entry. There are 250,000 or so distinct CDR3 sequences in the sample; just over 14% occur only once, and roughly 15% lies in the top ten. Patients aged 18 to 65 had newly diagnosed hyperthyroidism of under 2 months' duration. Each 10 ml fresh peripheral blood draw supplied the PBMCs. Per the germline V gene, CDR1 is DFQATT and CDR2 is SNEGSKA (reference sequence). V lost 6 bases and J 3 bases, leaving 12 bases between the germline ends. This CDR3 has 14 residues.

The sequenced sample consisted of blood. The chain recombines TRBV20-1 with TRBJ1-6; TRBD1 is a possible D gene (6 bases). The TCR was taken from a woman in her forties with Graves' hyperthyroidism that later progressed to Graves' ophthalmopathy. CDR3 nucleotides: TGCAGTGCCGCAGGGGCGAACTATAATTCACCCCTCCACTTT. Translated, it gives CSAAGANYNSPLHF.